A selection of T cell receptor beta chains follows, all from one sample in a study of T cell responses to AZD1222 COVID-19 vaccine. Generated by immunoSEQ multiplex PCR, the TCRdb table keeps only in-frame clones and is missing some. Seen here are 70,000 to 100,000 clones, roughly 92% observed once, and the top ten hold approximately 3.1%. This material consisted of peripheral blood, taken 28 days after the second AZD1222 dose. Every receptor here comes from an adult who received the AZD1222 COVID-19 vaccine. Each CDR3 is given with its conserved first and last residue. D genes are given only for firm matches. Only part of the rows carry a size: once, few, many, or a class if the clone is expanded.

size,V,D,J,DNA,CDR3
NA,TRBV6-4,NA,TRBJ1-2,TGTGCCAGCAGTGATCGGGCGAAACGAAACTATGGCTACACCTTC,CASSDRAKRNYGYTF
NA,TRBV6-5,NA,TRBJ1-1,TGTGCCAGCAGTCGGGACCTAAGCGGTACTGAAGCTTTCTTT,CASSRDLSGTEAFF
NA,TRBV18,TRBD2,TRBJ2-3,TGTGCCAGCTCACTTCCGGGACTAGCGGGCACAGATACGCAGTATTTT,CASSLPGLAGTDTQYF
NA,TRBV6-5,NA,TRBJ1-5,TGTGCCAGCAGCCCAGACCGGAATCAGCCCCAGCATTTT,CASSPDRNQPQHF
NA,TRBV6-5,TRBD1,TRBJ1-4,TGTGCCAGCCGACAGGGGGCAGGTAATGAAAAACTGTTTTTT,CASRQGAGNEKLFF
NA,TRBV11-2,NA,TRBJ2-2,TGTGCCAGCAGCTTTGTACGGGGGAACACCGGGGAGCTGTTTTTT,CASSFVRGNTGELFF
NA,TRBV13,NA,TRBJ2-3,TGTGCCAGCAGCTGGGAAGATACGCAGTATTTT,CASSWEDTQYF
NA,TRBV30,NA,TRBJ2-7,TGTGCCTGGAGTTTGGAGGGTTCCTACGAGCAGTACTTC,CAWSLEGSYEQYF
NA,TRBV28,NA,TRBJ1-1,TGTGCCAGCAGTTTACTCCACGCCAGGATGAACACTGAAGCTTTCTTT,CASSLLHARMNTEAFF
NA,TRBV5-1,NA,TRBJ1-6,TGCGCCAGCAGCTTGGATCAGGGCGAGCAATCACCCCTCCACTTT,CASSLDQGEQSPLHF
NA,TRBV3-1/TRBV3-2,NA,TRBJ2-1,TGTGCCAGCAGCCCCACTAGTAATGAGCAGTTCTTC,CASSPTSNEQFF
NA,TRBV4-1,NA,TRBJ2-1,TGCGCCAGCAGCCAAGATGGATCAGGGGTCTACAATGAGCAGTTCTTC,CASSQDGSGVYNEQFF
once,TRBV7-8,TRBD1,TRBJ1-2,TGTGCCAGCAGCTTAGCCCGGGACAGGGGGATGGACTATGGCTACACCTTC,CASSLARDRGMDYGYTF
NA,TRBV9,NA,TRBJ2-3,TGTGCCAGCAGCGTCGGGGGGCGGGCAGATACGCAGTATTTT,CASSVGGRADTQYF
once,TRBV2,NA,TRBJ2-5,TGTGCCAGCAGACAGGGTGCGAGAGAGACCCAGTACTTC,CASRQGARETQYF
NA,TRBV28,NA,TRBJ1-2,TGTGCCAGCAGCTCAACACGGGGGTATGGCTACACCTTC,CASSSTRGYGYTF
NA,TRBV28,NA,TRBJ2-2,TGTGCCAGCAGCCCCAGACCTCCGAACACCGGGGAGCTGTTTTTT,CASSPRPPNTGELFF
NA,TRBV12-3/TRBV12-4,TRBD1,TRBJ2-1,TGTGCCAGCAGTCCCGGACAGGTCAATGAGCAGTTCTTC,CASSPGQVNEQFF
NA,TRBV5-1,TRBD1,TRBJ1-4,TGCGCCAGCAGAGGGACAGGGGGCCGGAGTGAAAAACTGTTTTTT,CASRGTGGRSEKLFF
NA,TRBV4-1,NA,TRBJ1-3,TGCGCCAGCAGCCAGCCCACCAGGTCCGCCGGAAACACCATATATTTT,CASSQPTRSAGNTIYF
NA,TRBV11-3,TRBD1,TRBJ2-5,TGTGCCAGCAGCTTAGATCTGGGACAGGGAGACGGGACCCAGTACTTC,CASSLDLGQGDGTQYF
NA,TRBV30,NA,TRBJ1-2,TGTGCCTGGAGTCCCACCCTCCACTATGGCTACACCTTC,CAWSPTLHYGYTF
NA,TRBV30,NA,TRBJ1-6,TGTGCCTGGAGGAAAGACGGTGACTCACCCCTCCACTTT,CAWRKDGDSPLHF
NA,TRBV10-1,TRBD2,TRBJ2-3,TGCGCCAGCAGTGTTCAGCGGGGGGACACAGATACGCAGTATTTT,CASSVQRGDTDTQYF
NA,TRBV5-1,TRBD2,TRBJ2-3,TGCGCCAGCAGCTTGGCGGGACTAGCGGGGACAGATACGCAGTATTTT,CASSLAGLAGTDTQYF
NA,TRBV7-2,NA,TRBJ1-1,TGTGCCAGCAGCTTGCACATGAACACTGAAGCTTTCTTT,CASSLHMNTEAFF
few,TRBV5-1,NA,TRBJ2-1,TGCGCCAGCAGCAGGACGGTGGGCAATGAGCAGTTCTTC,CASSRTVGNEQFF
NA,TRBV11-3,NA,TRBJ2-3,TGTGCCAGCAGCCCCAGGACCTCCGCCACATACAACACAGATACGCAGTATTTT,CASSPRTSATYNTDTQYF
NA,TRBV5-1,NA,TRBJ1-1,TGCGCCAGCAGCACTCAACAGGGAGCGAGTGAAGCTTTCTTT,CASSTQQGASEAFF
few,TRBV6-6,NA,TRBJ2-2,TGTGCCAGCAGTTACGAGTCCAGGGAGCTGTTTTTT,CASSYESRELFF
NA,TRBV2,NA,TRBJ1-5,TGTGCCAGCAGTGGACTGGGTCAGGGCAATCAGCCCCAGCATTTT,CASSGLGQGNQPQHF
NA,TRBV6-5,TRBD1,TRBJ2-3,TGTGCCAGCAGTTACATCCGGGACAGAAGTTCAGATACGCAGTATTTT,CASSYIRDRSSDTQYF
once,TRBV19,TRBD1,TRBJ2-1,TGTGCCAGTACCCAGGGGGAGTATAGTGAGCAGTTCTTC,CASTQGEYSEQFF
few,TRBV5-1,NA,TRBJ2-5,TGCGCCAGCAGCTTGGTTGGGACCGATAAGGAGGAGACCCAGTACTTC,CASSLVGTDKEETQYF
NA,TRBV19,TRBD1,TRBJ2-2,TGTGCCAGTAGTGCAGGACAGGGCGTGGACACCGGGGAGCTGTTTTTT,CASSAGQGVDTGELFF
NA,TRBV19,TRBD1,TRBJ1-2,TGTGCCAGTAGTACAACCCTCGACAGGGCCATCTATGGCTACACCTTC,CASSTTLDRAIYGYTF
NA,TRBV5-1,NA,TRBJ2-3,TGCGCCAGCATAACTGGAGGGGCCGGCACAGATACGCAGTATTTT,CASITGGAGTDTQYF
NA,TRBV2,NA,TRBJ1-5,TGTGCCAGCAGTGCGCAGTCATTATCCCAGCCCCAGCATTTT,CASSAQSLSQPQHF
NA,TRBV19,NA,TRBJ1-1,TGTGCCAGTGGAGTTCGGGGATCTAACACTGAAGCTTTCTTT,CASGVRGSNTEAFF
NA,TRBV19,TRBD1,TRBJ1-5,TGTGCCAGTAACACACAGGGGCGCAATCAGCCCCAGCATTTT,CASNTQGRNQPQHF
NA,TRBV6-2/TRBV6-3,NA,TRBJ1-1,TGTGCCAGCAGTTTAAGTTTCTCGAGGGTGGAGAACACTGAAGCTTTCTTT,CASSLSFSRVENTEAFF
NA,TRBV15,NA,TRBJ2-6,TGTGCCACCAGCAGAGACTCTGGGGCCAACGTCCTGACTTTC,CATSRDSGANVLTF
NA,TRBV6-1,TRBD1,TRBJ2-7,TGTGCCAGCAGTGCTTCGGACAGGTTCGTCTCCTACGAGCAGTACTTC,CASSASDRFVSYEQYF
NA,TRBV5-1,NA,TRBJ2-3,TGCGCCAGCAGCCCCCGGGTCCAGGCCTTCCCAGATACGCAGTATTTT,CASSPRVQAFPDTQYF
NA,TRBV19,NA,TRBJ1-5,TGTGCCAGTAGTTGGGACAAAAATCAGCCCCAGCATTTT,CASSWDKNQPQHF
NA,TRBV2,TRBD2,TRBJ2-7,TGTGCCACAGGGACTAGACAGATAAGCTCCTACGAGCAGTACTTC,CATGTRQISSYEQYF
NA,TRBV5-1,NA,TRBJ1-1,TGCGCCAGCAGCCTATTGCAGGTTGGAAACACTGAAGCTTTCTTT,CASSLLQVGNTEAFF
NA,TRBV27,TRBD2,TRBJ2-1,TGTGCCAGCAGAAGAGCGGGGGAAGCAAATGAGCAGTTCTTC,CASRRAGEANEQFF
NA,TRBV28,NA,TRBJ1-1,TGTGCCAGCAGTTTTTCTAAGGGAAACACTGAAGCTTTCTTT,CASSFSKGNTEAFF
NA,TRBV5-1,TRBD1,TRBJ2-5,TGCGCCAGCAGCTTGGCGACAGGGGCCACGAAGGAGACCCAGTACTTC,CASSLATGATKETQYF
NA,TRBV5-1,NA,TRBJ2-7,TGCGCCAGCAGCTTGGGCGGGTACGAGCAGTACTTC,CASSLGGYEQYF
NA,TRBV11-2,NA,TRBJ1-6,TGTGCCAGCAGCTTAGACCTGACATGGAATTCACCCCTCCACTTT,CASSLDLTWNSPLHF
NA,TRBV9,NA,TRBJ1-2,TGTGCCAGCACCACAGGCAGGGCTCCCTATGGCTACACCTTC,CASTTGRAPYGYTF
NA,TRBV11-3,NA,TRBJ1-1,TGTGCCAGCAGCTTAGTCAGGGAGGGGACTGAAGCTTTCTTT,CASSLVREGTEAFF
NA,TRBV7-8,NA,TRBJ1-2,TGTGCCAGCAGCCCACTCCGGACAGCTGTGGGGGGCTACACCTTC,CASSPLRTAVGGYTF